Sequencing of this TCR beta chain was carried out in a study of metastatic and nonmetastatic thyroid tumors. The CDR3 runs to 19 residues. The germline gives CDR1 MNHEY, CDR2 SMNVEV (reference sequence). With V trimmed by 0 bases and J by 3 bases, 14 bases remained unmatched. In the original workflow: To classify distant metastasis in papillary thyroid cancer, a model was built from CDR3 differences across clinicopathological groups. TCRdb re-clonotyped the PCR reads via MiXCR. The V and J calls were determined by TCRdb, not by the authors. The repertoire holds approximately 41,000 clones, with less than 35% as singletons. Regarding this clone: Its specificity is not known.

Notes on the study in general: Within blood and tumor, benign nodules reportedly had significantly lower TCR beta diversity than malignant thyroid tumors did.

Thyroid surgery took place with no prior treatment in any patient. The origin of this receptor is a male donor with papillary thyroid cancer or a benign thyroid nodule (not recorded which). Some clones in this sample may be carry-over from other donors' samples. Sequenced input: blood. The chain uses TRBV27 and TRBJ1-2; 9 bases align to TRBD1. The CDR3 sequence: CASSLSNPSPTGGDYGYTF. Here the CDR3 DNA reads TGTGCCAGCAGTTTATCCAACCCGTCCCCGACAGGGGGTGACTATGGCTACACCTTC.